This note documents a single T cell receptor (beta chain) sequence. Its antigen is currently not known. No much larger clone exists at a distance of one base, and base qualities are not known. Taken from cysteine to phenylalanine, the CDR3 has 15 residues. Solely the CDR3 DNA is kept, with 45 bases framed from the first base. Library preparation was by the immunoSEQ multiplex PCR assay. Per the source publication's procedure: A statistical classification framework was built to diagnose cytomegalovirus status from the catalog of TCR beta chain sequences. Here the immuneACCESS table is served through TCRdb, limited to in-frame sequences with V and J called. Missing clones are a known gap in these copies; in checked studies unresolved V genes cover under half, and the rest lacks a known reason. That table gives V, J and clone size, and the DNA gave D and trimming. The sample includes approximately 56,000 clones, with approximately 90% observed a single time. Jointly, the top ten make up 1.1% of the sample.

The donors were included in the validation cohort of 90 to 150 subjects, a group kept apart from the roughly 680-subject first cohort. These data belong to a study of cytomegalovirus exposure and HLA in healthy donors (dated by TCRdb to the late 2010s). Regarding the complete study: According to a later analysis, the 120 or so validation repertoires were produced on the same platform as the 600 to 850 repertoires of the first cohort. The study aimed to test whether cataloging public T cell receptors could reveal signatures of past pathogen exposure. Along with the roughly 700-subject first cohort, a separate validation cohort of more than 90 different subjects was used. To predict cytomegalovirus infection status, the study brought together high-throughput TCR immunosequencing, statistical association of individual TCRs with disease status, and machine learning. Overall results and qualifications from the work: Of the cluster scores, approximately 95% were above 0 in a later analysis, which found that TCRs clustered in the first cohort also tended to co-occur in the 95 to 150 validation repertoires. The validation cohort had no HLA typing available for a later analysis, so co-occurrence within that cohort was assessed over all 120 or so repertoires. In the study, 150 to 200 TCR beta chains were listed as associated with cytomegalovirus. The authors suggested that the approach could potentially be extended to other disease states and immunological phenotypes. Three of the identified cytomegalovirus-associated TCR beta chains were confirmed in vitro to be specific for cytomegalovirus antigens. While some public TCRs were present in many individuals, most TCR sequences turned up only very rarely across donors. In both the original and validation cohorts, the classifier was reported to diagnose cytomegalovirus status with high specificity and sensitivity.

This chain is built from TRBV21-1 and TRBJ2-2; the table's D call, TRBD2, has no DNA check behind it. TRBV21-1 is a listed pseudogene. This TCR was sampled from a man between 18 and 35 years old in good health and CMV-seronegative. The sample consisted of PBMCs. At the DNA level, the sequence is TGTGCCAGCAGCAAGAAACTAGCCCTTTGGGGGGAGCTGTTTTTT. Its product reads: CASSKKLALWGELFF.